The 10 T cell receptor beta chains below come from one sample, sequenced in a study of blood T cell repertoires in COVID-19. The data were produced by immunoSEQ multiplex PCR, yet TCRdb's version contains in-frame clones alone and is incomplete. The data show roughly 31,000 clones, roughly 89% seen once. Source material: peripheral blood. These receptors came from a man aged 55 to 70 with active COVID-19.

This chain uses TRBV27 with TRBJ2-7; D perhaps matches TRBD2 (5 bases). The CDR3 contains 14 residues. Germline-derived CDR1 and CDR2 are MNHEY and SMNVEV (reference sequence). The V end was cut by 8 bases, the J end by 0 bases, with 14 bases between. The CDR3 bases are TGTGCCAGCGGCCAGACTGGGAGCTCCTACGAGCAGTACTTC. The encoded protein is CASGQTGSSYEQYF.

The rearrangement links TRBV5-4 to TRBJ2-1; no clear D gene. Germline V lookup: CDR1 SGHNT, CDR2 YYREEE (reference sequence). Trimming shortened V by 4 bases and J by 0 bases, and 11 bases separated the two germline ends. This CDR3 has 15 amino acids. The CDR3 sequence: CASSPDLHSYNEQFF. In DNA form, the CDR3 reads TGTGCCAGCAGCCCTGACTTACACTCCTACAATGAGCAGTTCTTC.

The chain employs TRBV9 and TRBJ1-2, with TRBD1 matching over 10 bases. Losses at the gene ends were 5 bases for V and 4 bases for J; bases not matched to a gene: 8. Germline V gives CDR1 SGDLS, CDR2 YYNGEE. This CDR3 contains 15 residues. In nucleotides, the CDR3 is TGTGCCAGCAGGGGAGGGGGACAGGGGACCTATGGCTACACCTTC. Encoded protein: CASRGGGQGTYGYTF.

The chain combines TRBV6-2 or TRBV6-3 with TRBJ2-5, with TRBD1 matching over 9 bases. Germline assignment: CDR1 MNHEY and CDR2 SVGEGT. The V gene end was trimmed by 2 bases and the J gene end by 2 bases; junction bases not matched to a gene: 12. The CDR3 length is 18 residues. DNA of the CDR3: TGTGCCAGCAGTTACCACCTTTGGGGACAGGGAGGACAAGAGACCCAGTACTTC. Amino acids: CASSYHLWGQGGQETQYF.

This clone was picked up one time. The chain is built from TRBV5-4 and TRBJ2-7; 7 bases align to TRBD2. V was clipped by 0 bases and J by 6 bases; unmatched bases: 9. The CDR3 has 15 residues. Per the germline V gene, CDR1 is SGHNT and CDR2 is YYREEE (reference sequence). CDR3 sequence: CASSLVGGTPGEQYF. CDR3 DNA sequence: TGTGCCAGCAGCTTGGTGGGGGGGACCCCCGGCGAGCAGTACTTC.

DNA for the CDR3: TGTGCCAGCAGTGAATTCCAGCCCCAGGCCCGCGAGCAGTACTTC. Its translation: CASSEFQPQAREQYF. The gene calls are TRBV6-1 and TRBJ2-7, with D unresolved. The CDR3 contains 15 residues. The V end lost 2 bases, the J end lost 6 bases, and 17 bases lay between the germline ends. From germline, CDR1 is MNHNS and CDR2 SASEGT.

The J gene is TRBJ2-7, the V gene TRBV28; TRBD1 matches 10 bases. The J segment lost 5 bases and the V segment lost 3 bases, leaving 4 bases of the junction unmatched. The CDR3 sequence is 14 residues long. Germline V lookup: CDR1 MDHEN, CDR2 SYDVKM. CDR3 sequence: CASSFPGTGDEQYF. The CDR3 region has the DNA TGTGCCAGCAGTTTCCCCGGGACAGGGGACGAGCAGTACTTC.

The chain recombines TRBV5-1 with TRBJ2-3, with 8 nucleotides matching TRBD2. The germline gives CDR1 SGHRS, CDR2 YFSETQ. J gave up 5 bases and V 5 bases, and 10 bases lay outside the gene matches. This CDR3 contains 15 residues. The CDR3 spells CASRLGVAGRDTQYF. CDR3 DNA: TGCGCCAGCAGACTCGGGGTAGCGGGGCGAGATACGCAGTATTTT.

The chain carries TRBV19 and TRBJ1-1; no definite D call. V dropped 2 bases and J dropped 1 base, with 5 bases sitting between them. This CDR3 comprises 13 residues. Germline assignment: CDR1 LNHDA and CDR2 SQIVND (reference sequence). The CDR3 region has the DNA TGTGCCAGTAGTATACACGGGAACACTGAAGCTTTCTTT. It codes for CASSIHGNTEAFF. Full variable domain (remainder filled in from reference TRBV19 and TRBJ1-1): DGGITQSPKYLFRKEGQNVTLSCEQNLNHDAMYWYRQDPGQGLRLIYYSQIVNDFQKGDIAEGYSVSREKKESFPLTVTSAQKNPTAFYLCASSIHGNTEAFFGQGTRLTVV.

This chain joins TRBV11-2 and TRBJ2-5; no definite D call. Trimming removed 5 bases from V and 7 bases from J, with 17 bases in between. The CDR3 has 14 amino acids. The germline V gene encodes CDR1 SGHAT and CDR2 FQNNGV. CDR3 in DNA: TGTGCCAGCAGCCCCCTGGCCACCCCAGGGACCCAGTACTTC. Translation: CASSPLATPGTQYF.